Listed below are T cell receptor beta chains from one sample, sequenced in a study of cytomegalovirus exposure and HLA in healthy donors. Clones were read by immunoSEQ multiplex PCR, and TCRdb kept only the in-frame ones, dropping some. There are over 150,000 clones in the sample; around 80% occur only once, and about 4% lies in the top ten. The source material was PBMCs. The receptor set was obtained from a woman aged 40 to 50 in good health and CMV-seronegative. The CDR3 runs from the conserved cysteine through the conserved F or W. D genes are given only for firm matches. Clone size is not always given. Where it is, it says once, few, many or a class for expanded clones.

CDR3nt: TGTGCCAGCATACTAGGCGGGAATTGGGCCGGGGAGCTGTTTTTT; CDR3aa: CASILGGNWAGELFF; d_gene: .; j_gene: TRBJ2-2; v_gene: TRBV6-6; abundance: .
CDR3nt: TGTGCCAGCAGCCCTAGAGGCGTAGCTGGGGCCAACGTCCTGACTTTC; CDR3aa: CASSPRGVAGANVLTF; d_gene: .; j_gene: TRBJ2-6; v_gene: TRBV11-3; abundance: .
CDR3nt: TGCGCCAGCAGCTTGGGCGGACTTCAGCCCCAGCATTTT; CDR3aa: CASSLGGLQPQHF; d_gene: .; j_gene: TRBJ1-5; v_gene: TRBV5-1; abundance: .
CDR3nt: TGTGCCAGTAGTATTCTACAGGGGGCGGGCACTAATGAAAAACTGTTTTTT; CDR3aa: CASSILQGAGTNEKLFF; d_gene: TRBD1; j_gene: TRBJ1-4; v_gene: TRBV19; abundance: .
CDR3nt: TGTGCTAGTGGTTTGGTACACAGGTTCTCTGGGGCCAACGTCCTGACTTTC; CDR3aa: CASGLVHRFSGANVLTF; d_gene: .; j_gene: TRBJ2-6; v_gene: TRBV12-5; abundance: .
CDR3nt: TGTGCCAGCAGCTTGACTAGCTTCACAGATACGCAGTATTTT; CDR3aa: CASSLTSFTDTQYF; d_gene: TRBD2; j_gene: TRBJ2-3; v_gene: TRBV11-3; abundance: .
CDR3nt: TGTGCCAGCAGTTCCCTCAGGGGGACCCAGTACTTC; CDR3aa: CASSSLRGTQYF; d_gene: .; j_gene: TRBJ2-5; v_gene: TRBV28; abundance: few
CDR3nt: TGTGCCATCAGTGCCGAAGGACAGGGAGCTAATGAAAAACTGTTTTTT; CDR3aa: CAISAEGQGANEKLFF; d_gene: TRBD1; j_gene: TRBJ1-4; v_gene: TRBV10-3; abundance: .
CDR3nt: TGTGCTAGTGGTTTGATTCCCTCCCTAGCGGGGGGTAGCTCCTACAATGAGCAGTTCTTC; CDR3aa: CASGLIPSLAGGSSYNEQFF; d_gene: TRBD2; j_gene: TRBJ2-1; v_gene: TRBV12-5; abundance: .
CDR3nt: TGTGCCAGCAGCACAAGAGACAGGGTTGCTACGCAGTATTTT; CDR3aa: CASSTRDRVATQYF; d_gene: TRBD1; j_gene: TRBJ2-3; v_gene: TRBV11-3; abundance: .
CDR3nt: TGCAGTGCCCCACTATCAGATACGCAGTATTTT; CDR3aa: CSAPLSDTQYF; d_gene: .; j_gene: TRBJ2-3; v_gene: TRBV20-1; abundance: .
CDR3nt: TGTGCCAGCAGCACGCGAGGGAGGGGGGTGGTGGAGACCCAGTACTTC; CDR3aa: CASSTRGRGVVETQYF; d_gene: .; j_gene: TRBJ2-5; v_gene: TRBV5-4; abundance: .
CDR3nt: TGTGCCACCAGCAGAGATAGTTCACCCCTCCACTTT; CDR3aa: CATSRDSSPLHF; d_gene: .; j_gene: TRBJ1-6; v_gene: TRBV15; abundance: once
CDR3nt: TGTGCCCTGTCCCCGGGACAGGAAAACGAGCAGTACTTC; CDR3aa: CALSPGQENEQYF; d_gene: TRBD1; j_gene: TRBJ2-7; v_gene: TRBV10-3; abundance: .
CDR3nt: TGTGCCATCAAGCCCGGGGGGGGCCGGTACGAGCAGTACTTC; CDR3aa: CAIKPGGGRYEQYF; d_gene: TRBD2; j_gene: TRBJ2-7; v_gene: TRBV10-3; abundance: .
CDR3nt: TGTGCCAGTAGTATAGTAGGAGGAGATGGGGCTGAAGCTTTCTTT; CDR3aa: CASSIVGGDGAEAFF; d_gene: .; j_gene: TRBJ1-1; v_gene: TRBV19; abundance: .